The clone carrying this T cell receptor beta chain was picked up a small number of times. Its antigen remains unidentified. This record comes from a study of T cell repertoires in cytomegalovirus infection. Study-level information: Public signatures in TCR beta pointed to CMV infection and matching HLA type. Regarding the study as a whole: Of the TCR beta families, the public ones yielded a cumulative frequency that identified carriers of CMV plus the relevant HLA. In two of eight donors, the top clonotype was HLA-C-restricted CMV-specific.

Germline CDR1 reads KGHSH; CDR2 reads LQKENI. V trimming: 5 bases; J trimming: 6 bases; junction bases outside the gene matches: 9. The CDR3 consists of 14 residues. TCRdb itself ran the reads through MiXCR, one entry per CDR3 protein. Seen here are approximately 250,000 distinct CDR3 sequences, more than 9% observed once, and the top ten hold 1.5% to 2%. The sample was PBMCs. The clonotype comes from a human donor in good health (CMV status not recorded). Some clones in this sample may be carry-over from other donors' samples. The V gene is TRBV18, the J gene TRBJ1-1; 7 nucleotides match TRBD1. In DNA, the CDR3 is TGTGCCAGCTCATTTAAAGGGGGCAGGCCTGAAGCTTTCTTT. Its protein product is CASSFKGGRPEAFF.